One sample yielded the 7 T cell receptor beta chains listed below, sequenced in a study of Graves' ophthalmopathy and Graves' hyperthyroidism. Investigators amplified TCR beta CDR3 regions from RNA transcripts. HTBI primers served in a first-round RT-PCR, which a second-round multiplex PCR followed. One entry per CDR3 protein, called by TCRdb with MiXCR from the multiplex PCR reads. Here the sample spans 900,000 to 1,200,000 distinct CDR3 sequences, about 40% being singletons. The sample taken for sequencing was peripheral blood or thyroid tissue (not recorded which). The receptors here all came from an adult man with Graves' hyperthyroidism.

Comment on this clonotype: Relative to the germline gene, one junction end is altered; a read error may explain this. The genes are TRBV15 and TRBJ1-2; no clear D gene. This CDR3 has 15 amino acids. Germline V CDR1 and CDR2: LNHNV, YYDKDF (reference sequence). The DNA of the CDR3 is TGTGCCACCGGCAGAGATGGCAGTACAATAGCGGGCTACACCTTC. Translation: CATGRDGSTIAGYTF. Based on the CDR3 plus reference TRBV15 and TRBJ1-2, the full variable domain is DAMVIQNPRYQVTQFGKPVTLSCSQTLNHNVMYWYQQKSSQAPKLLFHYYDKDFNNEADTPDNFQSRRPNTSFCFLDIRSPGLGDTAMYLCATGRDGSTIAGYTFGSGTRLTVV.

This clonotype was counted only a few times. The chain recombines TRBV10-3 with TRBJ2-7; D tentatively reads TRBD1 or TRBD2 (6 bases each). The CDR3 contains 14 residues. Trimming removed 10 bases at V and 4 bases at J, with 20 bases between. Germline V CDR1 and CDR2: ENHRY, SYGVKD. The DNA for the CDR3 is TGTGCCAGCAGCCATGGGAGGAGGGGGTACGAGCAGTACTTC. Protein sequence: CASSHGRRGYEQYF.

The rearrangement uses TRBV4-3 and TRBJ1-6, with 9 bases aligning to TRBD1. Unmatched junction bases numbered 5, after V lost 1 base and J lost 7 bases. Germline CDR1 LGHNA, CDR2 YSLEER. The length of the CDR3 is 16 residues. The CDR3 loop is CASSQATGGGNSPLHF. For the CDR3, the DNA is TGCGCCAGCAGCCAAGCGACAGGGGGTGGGAATTCACCCCTCCACTTT.

This clonotype was seen only a few times. With a much larger clone just one base away, this may be a read error. The rearrangement uses TRBV12-3 or TRBV12-4 and TRBJ2-5; perhaps TRBD2 as D (6 bases). The CDR3 sequence is 13 residues long. V lost 5 bases, J lost 5 bases, and 12 bases lay in between. DNA of the CDR3: TGTGCCAGCAGTATCCTAGGAGGGGAGACCCAGTACTTC. Translated, it gives CASSILGGETQYF.

With regard to this clonotype: Its ends do not fully match the called genes, so a read error is possible. V and J are TRBV9 and TRBJ2-7; maybe TRBD2 (6 bases). Germline V CDR1 and CDR2: SGDLS, YYNGEE. The CDR3 has 10 residues. The CDR3 DNA reads TGTGCCAGCGGCGGGACCGAGCAGCACTTC. Amino acids: CASGGTEQHF.

A note on this clonotype: One base away lies a much larger clone, so this may be a sequencing read error. The chain has TRBV20-1 and TRBJ2-7; the D is unclear. Germline loops: CDR1 DFQATT, CDR2 SNEGSKA (reference sequence). Trimming left V 5 bases short and J 5 bases short, with 19 bases between. This CDR3 is built from 14 residues. CDR3 coding DNA: TGCAGTGCTCGCGAGTTTAAGGCGGTCGACGAGCAGTACTTC. It translates to CSAREFKAVDEQYF.

This chain links TRBV6-5 with TRBJ2-7, with TRBD2 as a possible D gene (5 bases). Trimming removed 2 bases from V and 7 bases from J, with 12 bases in between. The germline gives CDR1 MNHEY, CDR2 SVGAGI. CDR3 length: 13 amino acids. CDR3 bases: TGTGCCAGCAGTTACAAACAATCGGGGGAGCAGTACTTC. Translating gives CASSYKQSGEQYF.